Sequencing of this TCR beta chain was carried out in a study of OX40 agonist ivuxolimab in advanced cancers. As for the study in general: Ivuxolimab, an agonistic anti-OX40 (CD134) antibody, was given to patients.

V was shortened by 2 bases and J by 0 bases, with 5 bases between the two germline ends. The length of the CDR3 is 14 residues. Germline assignment: CDR1 SEHNR and CDR2 FQNEAQ (reference sequence). Study results and caveats: At 0.1 to 3.0 mg/kg, CD4+ and CD8+ blood T cells expanded clonally by week 6. Undetermined was the antigen specificity of the expanded peripheral T cells.

The assay was immunoSEQ multiplex PCR, and TCRdb's table has in-frame clones only and misses some. The sample shows approximately 40,000 clones, 88% of them seen only once. Comments on this clone: Its target is unknown.

The chain is built from TRBV7-9 and TRBJ1-5; D is unresolved. This material consisted of CD4+ or CD8+ T cells sorted from blood, taken in a trial of the OX40 agonist ivuxolimab. The TCR was taken from an adult with an advanced solid tumor such as melanoma, head and neck, liver or kidney cancer. CDR3 in DNA: TGTGCCAGCAGCTTAACATATAGCAATCAGCCCCAGCATTTT. It specifies CASSLTYSNQPQHF. Combining the CDR3 with reference TRBV7-9 and TRBJ1-5 gives the whole variable domain DTGVSQNPRHKITKRGQNVTFRCDPISEHNRLYWYRQTLGQGPEFLTYFQNEAQLEKSRLLSDRFSAERPKGSFSTLEIQRTEQGDSAMYLCASSLTYSNQPQHFGDGTRLSIL.